This T cell receptor (beta chain) is from a study of CD8+CD57+ T cells in acquired aplastic anemia. Study information: In CD4+ cells, healthy donors produced an average of around 11 million reads.

This CDR3 spans 14 amino acids. Germline assignment: CDR1 KGHDR and CDR2 SFDVKD. V lost 1 base to trimming and J lost 7 bases, with 10 bases between them. Study-wide results and caveats: Sharing between patients and controls was observed for some 27 CD8+ CDR3 sequences.

A remark on this clonotype: What it recognizes is unknown.

The template used for profiling TCR beta VDJ and CDR3 was genomic DNA. Via MiXCR, TCRdb re-called the reads, giving one row per CDR3 protein. The repertoire holds over 150,000 distinct CDR3 sequences, with approximately 40% as singletons. J is TRBJ2-1 and V is TRBV24-1; D is perhaps TRBD1 (6 bases). The TCR sequence derives from a human donor in good health. The specimen was sorted CD4+, CD8+, or CD8+CD57+ T cells (not recorded which) from PBMCs. The CDR3 loop is CATSDFTGTNEQFF. Written as DNA, the CDR3 is TGTGCCACCAGTGATTTTACAGGGACGAATGAGCAGTTCTTC.